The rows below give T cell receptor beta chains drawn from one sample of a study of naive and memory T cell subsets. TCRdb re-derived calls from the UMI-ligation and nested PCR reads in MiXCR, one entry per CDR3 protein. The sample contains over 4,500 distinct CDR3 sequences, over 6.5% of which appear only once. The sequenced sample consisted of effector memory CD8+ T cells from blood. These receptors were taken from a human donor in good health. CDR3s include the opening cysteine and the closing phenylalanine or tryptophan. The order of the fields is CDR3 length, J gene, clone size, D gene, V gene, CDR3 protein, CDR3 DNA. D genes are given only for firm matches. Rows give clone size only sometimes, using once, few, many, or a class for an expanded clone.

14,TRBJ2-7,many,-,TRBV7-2,CASSLQPAAYEQYF,TGTGCCAGCAGCTTACAGCCCGCGGCCTACGAGCAGTACTTC
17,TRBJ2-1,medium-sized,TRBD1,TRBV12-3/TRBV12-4,CASSMDRGLEWDNEQFF,TGTGCCAGCAGCATGGACAGGGGGCTAGAGTGGGACAATGAGCAGTTCTTC
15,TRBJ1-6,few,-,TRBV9,CASSRGGGDNSPLHF,TGTGCCAGCAGCCGCGGGGGAGGGGATAATTCACCCCTCCACTTT
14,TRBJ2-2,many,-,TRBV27,CASSFLANTGELFF,TGTGCCAGCAGTTTCCTAGCGAACACCGGGGAGCTGTTTTTT
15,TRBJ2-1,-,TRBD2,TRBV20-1,CSAREVGGGSNEQFF,TGCAGTGCTAGAGAAGTTGGGGGGGGATCCAATGAGCAGTTCTTC